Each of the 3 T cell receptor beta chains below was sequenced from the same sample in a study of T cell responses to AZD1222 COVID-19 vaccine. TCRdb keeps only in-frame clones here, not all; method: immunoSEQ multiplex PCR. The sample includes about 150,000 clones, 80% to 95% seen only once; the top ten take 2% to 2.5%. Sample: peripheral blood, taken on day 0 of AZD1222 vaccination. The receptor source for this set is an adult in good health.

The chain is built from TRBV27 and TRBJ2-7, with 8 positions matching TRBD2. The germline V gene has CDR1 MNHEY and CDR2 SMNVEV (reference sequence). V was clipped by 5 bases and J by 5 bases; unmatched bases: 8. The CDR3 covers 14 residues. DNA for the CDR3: TGTGCCAGCAGTCTGAGCGGGGGAATCGACGAGCAGTACTTC. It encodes CASSLSGGIDEQYF.

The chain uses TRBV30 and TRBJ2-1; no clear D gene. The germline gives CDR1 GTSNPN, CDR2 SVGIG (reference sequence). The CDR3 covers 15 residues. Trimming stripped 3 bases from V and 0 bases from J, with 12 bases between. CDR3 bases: TGTGCCTGGAGCCTCCGGAGCCTCTCCTACAATGAGCAGTTCTTC. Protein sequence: CAWSLRSLSYNEQFF.

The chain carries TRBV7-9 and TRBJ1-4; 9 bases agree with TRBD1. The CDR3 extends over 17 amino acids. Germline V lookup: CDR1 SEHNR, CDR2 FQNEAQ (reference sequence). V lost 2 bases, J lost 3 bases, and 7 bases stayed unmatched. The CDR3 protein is CASSLRSGTGPNEKLFF. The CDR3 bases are TGTGCCAGCAGCTTAAGATCAGGGACAGGGCCTAATGAAAAACTGTTTTTT.